The 2 T cell receptor beta chains given below trace back to one sample, sequenced in a study of T cell repertoires in cytomegalovirus infection (dated by TCRdb to between 2018 and 2020). What this sample's treatment or condition label stands for: in vitro stimulation with specific CMV peptide epitopes to enrich CMV-specific T cells. Reads for this sample came from an Illumina HiSeq 1500. TCRdb took the public reads, trimmed them with fastp at Q25, ran MiXCR for clone calling and kept in-frame beta chains. Entries that share a CDR3 protein sequence are merged under the most common genes and DNA. The sample includes about 51,000 distinct CDR3 sequences, with around a fifth observed a single time. The ten most abundant clones make up 26% of the sample. These TCRs' antigens remain unknown. This specimen consisted of CD8+ T cells from cultured PBMCs, obtained from culture after CMV antigen stimulation. The receptors shown here come from a human donor in good health (CMV status not recorded). Some clones in this sample may be carry-over from other donors' samples.

The V and J genes are TRBV7-2 and TRBJ2-7; D possibly matches TRBD1 or TRBD2 (5 bases each). V was shortened by 5 bases and J by 11 bases, with 19 bases between the two germline ends. This CDR3 is 13 amino acids long. Germline V CDR1 and CDR2: SGHTA, FQGNSA. CDR3 DNA: TGTGCCAGCAGCCCGACGGGACGGTCTATGGAGTACTTC. Translated: CASSPTGRSMEYF. Full variable domain (outside the CDR3, taken from reference TRBV7-2 and TRBJ2-7): GAGVSQSPSNKVTEKGKDVELRCDPISGHTALYWYRQSLGQGLEFLIYFQGNSAPDKSGLPSDRFSAERTGGSVSTLTIQRTQQEDSAVYLCASSPTGRSMEYFGPGTRLTVT.

In its sample, this clonotype was seen a few times. The chain has TRBV11-2 and TRBJ2-7; TRBD1 agrees at 8 bases. CDR1 SGHAT and CDR2 FQNNGV come from the germline V gene. The J segment lost 3 bases and the V segment lost 6 bases, leaving 4 bases of the junction unmatched. The CDR3 runs to 13 residues. The DNA of the CDR3 is TGTGCCAGCAGTTGGGACAGGCTCTACGAGCAGTACTTC. This encodes CASSWDRLYEQYF.